This TCR beta chain was found in a study of blood T cell repertoires in COVID-19. The overall study: COVID-19 samples from acute and convalescent phases originated in the United States, Italy and Spain. Nucleic acid was either cDNA or gDNA, and it came from T cells, B-cell-depleted T cells, or PBMCs.

Participants' own reports of clinical history determined their cohort assignment. Repertoires were generated with immunoSEQ multiplex PCR, while TCRdb's copy carries only in-frame clones and drops some. The sample lists approximately 300,000 clones, roughly 89% occurring once. This sequence was found in a woman aged 25 to 39 who had recovered from COVID-19. Sequenced material: PBMCs or T cells enriched from blood (not recorded which).

CDR3 DNA sequence: TGTGCCAGCAGCTTAGGCGCGGAGAACTTTATGAACACTGAAGCTTTCTTT. Amino acids: CASSLGAENFMNTEAFF. The gene calls are TRBV7-6 and TRBJ1-1; D is ambiguous. Per germline, CDR1 SGHVS and CDR2 FNYEAQ. Between the trimmed V and J ends, which lost 1 base and 0 bases, there was a span of 15 bases. The CDR3 has 17 residues.